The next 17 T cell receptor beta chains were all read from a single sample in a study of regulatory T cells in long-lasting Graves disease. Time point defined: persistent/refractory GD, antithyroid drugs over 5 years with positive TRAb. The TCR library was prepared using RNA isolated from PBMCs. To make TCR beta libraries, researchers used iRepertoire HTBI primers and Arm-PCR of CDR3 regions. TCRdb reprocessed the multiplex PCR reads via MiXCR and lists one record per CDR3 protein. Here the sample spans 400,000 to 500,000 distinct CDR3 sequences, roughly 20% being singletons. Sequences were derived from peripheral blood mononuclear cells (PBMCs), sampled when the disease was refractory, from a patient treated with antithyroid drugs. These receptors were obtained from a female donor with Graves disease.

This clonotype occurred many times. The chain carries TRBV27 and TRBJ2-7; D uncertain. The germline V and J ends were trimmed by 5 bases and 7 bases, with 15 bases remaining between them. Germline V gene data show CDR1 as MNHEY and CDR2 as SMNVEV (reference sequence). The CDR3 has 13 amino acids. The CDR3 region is CASSPGPLVEQYF. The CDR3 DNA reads TGTGCCAGCAGTCCAGGCCCTCTAGTAGAGCAGTACTTC.

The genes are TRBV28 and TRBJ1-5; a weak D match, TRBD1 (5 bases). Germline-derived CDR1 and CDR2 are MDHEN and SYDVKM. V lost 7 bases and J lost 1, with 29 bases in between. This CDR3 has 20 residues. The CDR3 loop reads CASTSLVGRVVQESNQPQHF. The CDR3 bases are TGTGCCAGCACCTCCCTAGTAGGCAGGGTTGTTCAGGAGAGCAATCAGCCCCAGCATTTT. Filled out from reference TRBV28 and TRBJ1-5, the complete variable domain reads DVKVTQSSRYLVKRTGEKVFLECVQDMDHENMFWYRQDPGLGLRLIYFSYDVKMKEKGDIPEGYSVSREKKERFSLILESASTNQTSMYLCASTSLVGRVVQESNQPQHFGDGTRLSIL.

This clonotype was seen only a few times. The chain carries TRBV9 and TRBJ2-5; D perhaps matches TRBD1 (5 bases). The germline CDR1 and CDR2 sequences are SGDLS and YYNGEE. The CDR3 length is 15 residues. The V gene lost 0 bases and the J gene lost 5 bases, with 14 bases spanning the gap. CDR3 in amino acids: CASSVVGQGLETQYF. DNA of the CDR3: TGTGCCAGCAGCGTAGTCGGGCAGGGATTGGAGACCCAGTACTTC.

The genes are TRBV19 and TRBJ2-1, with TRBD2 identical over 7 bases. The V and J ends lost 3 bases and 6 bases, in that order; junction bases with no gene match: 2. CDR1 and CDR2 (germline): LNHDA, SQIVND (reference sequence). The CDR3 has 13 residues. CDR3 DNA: TGTGCCAGTAGTATCGGACTAGGCAATGAGCAGTTCTTC. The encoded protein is CASSIGLGNEQFF.

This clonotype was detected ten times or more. The CDR3 nucleotides read TGTGCCAGCAGTTGGTTTGGTGAGCTGTTTTTT. Protein sequence: CASSWFGELFF. V gene TRBV12-3 or TRBV12-4 combines with J gene TRBJ2-2; D unresolved. This CDR3 has 11 amino acids. The V and J ends lost 4 bases and 11 bases respectively, with 8 bases between them.

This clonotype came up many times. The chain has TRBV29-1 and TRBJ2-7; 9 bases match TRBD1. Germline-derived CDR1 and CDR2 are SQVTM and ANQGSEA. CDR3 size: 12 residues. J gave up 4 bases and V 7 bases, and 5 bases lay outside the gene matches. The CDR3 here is CSGTGTGYEQYF. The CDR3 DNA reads TGCAGCGGTACCGGGACAGGGTACGAGCAGTACTTC.

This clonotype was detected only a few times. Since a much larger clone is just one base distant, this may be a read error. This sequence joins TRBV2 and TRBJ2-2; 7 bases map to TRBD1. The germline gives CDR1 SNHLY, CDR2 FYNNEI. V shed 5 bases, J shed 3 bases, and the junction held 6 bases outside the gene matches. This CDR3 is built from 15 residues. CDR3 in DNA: TGTGCCAGCAGTCCACAGGGGACCGACACCGGGGAGCTGTTTTTT. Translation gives CASSPQGTDTGELFF. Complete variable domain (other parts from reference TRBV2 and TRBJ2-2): EPEVTQTPSHQVTQMGQEVILRCVPISNHLYFYWYRQILGQKVEFLVSFYNNEISEKSEIFDDQFSVERPDGSNFTLKIRSTKLEDSAMYFCASSPQGTDTGELFFGEGSRLTVL.

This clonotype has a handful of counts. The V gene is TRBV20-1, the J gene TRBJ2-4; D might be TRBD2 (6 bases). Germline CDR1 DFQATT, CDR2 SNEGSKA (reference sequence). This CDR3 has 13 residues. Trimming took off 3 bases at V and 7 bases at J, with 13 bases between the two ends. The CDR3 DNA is TGCAGTGCTAGCCGGGGGACTCGGAACATTCAGTACTTC. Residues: CSASRGTRNIQYF.

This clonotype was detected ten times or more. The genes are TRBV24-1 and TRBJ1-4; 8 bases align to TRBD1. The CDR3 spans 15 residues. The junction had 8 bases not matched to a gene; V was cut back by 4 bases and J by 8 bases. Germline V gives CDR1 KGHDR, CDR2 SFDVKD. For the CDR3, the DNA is TGTGCCACCAGTGACGGCAGGGGGCGTGCGGAAAAACTGTTTTTT. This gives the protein CATSDGRGRAEKLFF.

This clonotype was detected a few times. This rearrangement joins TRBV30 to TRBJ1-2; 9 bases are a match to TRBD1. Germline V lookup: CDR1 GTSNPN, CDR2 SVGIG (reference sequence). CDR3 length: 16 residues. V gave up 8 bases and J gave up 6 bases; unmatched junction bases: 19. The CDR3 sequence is CALDAEDRGRKNGYTF. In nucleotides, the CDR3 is TGTGCCCTTGACGCAGAGGACAGGGGTAGAAAGAATGGCTACACCTTC.

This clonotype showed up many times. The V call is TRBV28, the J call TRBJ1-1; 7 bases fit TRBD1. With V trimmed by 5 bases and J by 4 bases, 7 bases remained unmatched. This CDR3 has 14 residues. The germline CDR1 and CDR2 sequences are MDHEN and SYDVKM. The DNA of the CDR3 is TGTGCCAGCAGTCAAAGACAGGGTGGCACTGAAGCTTTCTTT. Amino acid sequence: CASSQRQGGTEAFF.

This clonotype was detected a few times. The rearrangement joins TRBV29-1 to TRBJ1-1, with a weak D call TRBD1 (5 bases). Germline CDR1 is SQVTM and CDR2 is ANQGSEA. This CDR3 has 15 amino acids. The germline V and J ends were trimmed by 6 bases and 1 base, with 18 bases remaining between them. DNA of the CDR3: TGCAGCGTCCACCATCCCGGGGCAGCGAACACTGAAGCTTTCTTT. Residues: CSVHHPGAANTEAFF. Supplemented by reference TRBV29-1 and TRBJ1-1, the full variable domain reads SAVISQKPSRDICQRGTSLTIQCQVDSQVTMMFWYRQQPGQSLTLIATANQGSEATYESGFVIDKFPISRPNLTFSTLTVSNMSPEDSSIYLCSVHHPGAANTEAFFGQGTRLTVV.

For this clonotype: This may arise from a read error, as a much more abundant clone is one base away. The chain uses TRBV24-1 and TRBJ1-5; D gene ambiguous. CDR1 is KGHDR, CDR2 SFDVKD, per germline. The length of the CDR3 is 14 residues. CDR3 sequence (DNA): TGTGCCACCAGTGCCTTGGATAGCAATCAGCTCCAGCATTTT. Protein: CATSALDSNQLQHF.

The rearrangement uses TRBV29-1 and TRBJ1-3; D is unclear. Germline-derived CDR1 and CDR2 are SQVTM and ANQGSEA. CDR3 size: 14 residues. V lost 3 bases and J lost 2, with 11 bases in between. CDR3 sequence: CSVEPWTAGNTIYF. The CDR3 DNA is TGCAGCGTTGAGCCTTGGACCGCTGGAAACACCATATATTTT.

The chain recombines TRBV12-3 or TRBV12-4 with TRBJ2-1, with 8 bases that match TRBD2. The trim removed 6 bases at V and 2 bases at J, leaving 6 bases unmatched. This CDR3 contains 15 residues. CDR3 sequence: CASSQGLEPYNEQFF. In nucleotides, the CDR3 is TGTGCCAGCAGCCAGGGACTAGAACCCTACAATGAGCAGTTCTTC.

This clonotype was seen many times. CDR3 DNA sequence: TGTGCCAGCAGCTTTGTTAGGGACAGACAAGAGACCCAGTACTTC. Translation: CASSFVRDRQETQYF. The gene calls are TRBV7-2 and TRBJ2-5; 7 bases map to TRBD1. Trimming took 3 bases from V and 2 from J; bases not matched to a gene: 6. The germline V gene has CDR1 SGHTA and CDR2 FQGNSA. CDR3 length equals 15 residues.

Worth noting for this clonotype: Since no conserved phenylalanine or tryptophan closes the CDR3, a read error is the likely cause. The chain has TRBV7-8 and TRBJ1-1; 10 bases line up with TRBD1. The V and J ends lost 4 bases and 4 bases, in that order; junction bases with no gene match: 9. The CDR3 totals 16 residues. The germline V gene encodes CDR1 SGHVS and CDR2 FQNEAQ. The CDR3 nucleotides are TGTGCCAGCAGCTCCCGCGGGACAGGGGTCGGCACTGAAGCTTTCCTT. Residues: CASSSRGTGVGTEAFL.